This is a list of T cell receptor beta chains from one sample in a study of blood T cell repertoires in COVID-19. This table comes from immunoSEQ multiplex PCR, and its TCRdb copy is limited to in-frame clones, with some not included. Among under 300,000 clones listed, roughly 90% were seen once. The specimen sequenced was peripheral blood. The receptors were gathered from a woman aged 25 to 39 with COVID-19, enrolled during active disease. The CDR3 runs from the conserved cysteine through the conserved F or W. A D gene is named only where the DNA matches it firmly. Rows may omit the clone size; those that give it use once, few, many or a size class.

.	TRBD1	TRBJ2-3	TRBV5-1	TGCGCCAGCAGCGGCGGGACAGGGTCAGCAACAGATACGCAGTATTTT	CASSGGTGSATDTQYF
.	.	TRBJ1-2	TRBV12-3/TRBV12-4	TGTGCCAGCAGTGGCTTCAACAGGGCTGGCTACACCTTC	CASSGFNRAGYTF
.	.	TRBJ2-1	TRBV7-9	TGTGCCAGCAGTCAGGGCGGCAAGTCCTACAATGAGCAGTTCTTC	CASSQGGKSYNEQFF
.	TRBD1	TRBJ1-2	TRBV19	TGTGCCAGTAGTAACACAGGGCCAGGGGGCTATGGCTACACCTTC	CASSNTGPGGYGYTF
.	TRBD2	TRBJ2-7	TRBV27	TGTGCCAGCAGCCCCCAGGCTAGCGGTAACTACGAGCAGTACTTC	CASSPQASGNYEQYF
few	.	TRBJ2-7	TRBV19	TGTGCCAGTAGTATGGGTGTGGGGGCCCACTACGAGCAGTACTTC	CASSMGVGAHYEQYF
.	.	TRBJ2-5	TRBV20-1	TGCAGTGCTAGTAAGCTCCGGACAACCCAAGAGACCCAGTACTTC	CSASKLRTTQETQYF
.	.	TRBJ2-3	TRBV4-2	TGTGCCAGCAGCCTGACGGAGGAAGATACGCAGTATTTT	CASSLTEEDTQYF
.	.	TRBJ2-7	TRBV18	TGTGCCAGCTCACCCGGGACTTCCTTAGCCTACGAGCAGTACTTC	CASSPGTSLAYEQYF
.	.	TRBJ2-1	TRBV19	TGTGCCAGTAGAAACAACTACCGCAATGAGCAGTTCTTC	CASRNNYRNEQFF
.	.	TRBJ2-5	TRBV18	TGTGCCAGCTCATCCAGAATCCAAGAGACCCAGTACTTC	CASSSRIQETQYF
.	TRBD1	TRBJ1-2	TRBV7-2	TGTGCCAGCAGCACAGACAGGGGGCGCTACTATGGCTACACCTTC	CASSTDRGRYYGYTF
.	.	TRBJ2-1	TRBV28	TGTGCCAGCCGGCCTTCCGGGGGTCAGTACAATGAGCAGTTCTTC	CASRPSGGQYNEQFF